The 29 T cell receptor beta chains below all came from one sample that was sequenced in a study of T cells in Graves' hyperthyroidism and ophthalmopathy. Researchers took RNA transcripts and amplified the TCR beta CDR3 regions from them. First-round RT-PCR targeting the TCR CDR3 was performed with the HTBI primer set. TCRdb reanalysed the multiplex PCR reads using MiXCR and keeps one entry per CDR3 protein. Counted here are 490,000 or so distinct CDR3 sequences, 15% to 20% occurring once; the ten biggest clones make up over 45%. The sample comprised blood. The origin of the receptors is a man aged 40-50 years with Graves' ophthalmopathy.

This chain uses TRBV10-3 with TRBJ2-1, with D perhaps TRBD2 (5 bases). CDR1 is ENHRY and CDR2 is SYGVKD in the germline V gene. V lost 10 bases and J 6 bases, leaving 16 bases between the germline ends. The CDR3 consists of 13 residues. The CDR3 nucleotides read TGTGCCACCAGACTACCGTCAAGCAATGAGCAGTTCTTC. This encodes CATRLPSSNEQFF.

Only one count was recorded for this clonotype. The rearrangement uses TRBV5-1 and TRBJ2-5; D unresolved. CDR3 length equals 14 residues. The V gene's germline CDR1 is SGHRS and CDR2 YFSETQ. V was cut by 3 bases and J by 1 base, with 10 bases left in between. This chain's CDR3 is CASSSATRQETQYF. The CDR3 DNA sequence: TGCGCCAGCAGCTCTGCGACGCGCCAAGAGACCCAGTACTTC.

In the case of this clonotype: This sequence may be a read error, since a much larger clone differs from it by one base. The CDR3 DNA follows: TGTGCCAGCGCTCATGGTGGCCATCCTGTCACTGAAGCTTTCTTT. Translation gives CASAHGGHPVTEAFF. This chain joins TRBV6-2 or TRBV6-3 and TRBJ1-1; D not certain. The CDR3 is made up of 15 amino acids. Trimming left V 8 bases short and J 4 bases short, with 20 bases between. Germline values: CDR1 MNHEY, CDR2 SVGEGT.

This clonotype was counted a few times. The junction differs from germline at one of its ends, possibly a read error. The chain uses TRBV28 and TRBJ2-5; D possibly corresponds to TRBD2 (6 bases). Germline CDR1 reads MDHEN; CDR2 reads SYDVKM. The CDR3 covers 11 residues. CDR3 amino acids: CASSFSGTPNF. The CDR3 region has the DNA TGTGCCAGCAGTTTTTCCGGGACTCCGAACTTC.

This clonotype has a handful of counts. The chain recombines TRBV29-1 with TRBJ2-7; no definite D call. CDR1 SQVTM and CDR2 ANQGSEA come from the germline V gene. This CDR3 spans 13 amino acids. Trimming took 2 bases from V and 5 from J, leaving 13 bases between them. The CDR3 loop is CSVERQGLNEQYF. The CDR3 region has the DNA TGCAGCGTTGAACGACAAGGTTTGAACGAGCAGTACTTC.

The sample holds a few counts of this clonotype. V is TRBV6-1 and J is TRBJ1-5, with D unresolved. The length of the CDR3 is 12 residues. Germline V gene lookup returns CDR1 MNHNS and CDR2 SASEGT. Trimming took 6 bases from V and 6 from J, leaving 9 bases between them. For the CDR3, the DNA is TGTGCCAGCAGGCGGACGGTTCAGCCCCAGCATTTT. It is translated as CASRRTVQPQHF.

The table lists this clonotype with a few counts. This clone may be a read error of a much larger clone one base away. V and J are TRBV7-6 and TRBJ2-1; D is possibly TRBD1 or TRBD2 (5 bases each). Germline-derived CDR1 and CDR2 are SGHVS and FNYEAQ. The V and J ends lost 4 bases and 11 bases respectively, with 18 bases between them. The CDR3 length is 14 residues. CDR3 bases: TGTGCCAGCAGCTCACGGGACGGGCATACGAAGCAGTTCTTC. It encodes CASSSRDGHTKQFF.

This clonotype was observed a few times. The chain couples TRBV4-1 to TRBJ2-7; D perhaps matches TRBD1 (5 bases). Germline assignment: CDR1 MGHRA and CDR2 YSYEKL. The CDR3 length is 13 residues. V lost 3 bases and J lost 3, with 9 bases in between. CDR3 sequence reads: CASSHEDSYEQYF. CDR3 bases: TGCGCCAGCAGCCACGAAGACAGCTACGAGCAGTACTTC.

The rearrangement links TRBV2 to TRBJ2-1, with D unclear. The CDR3 is made up of 12 amino acids. Germline assignment: CDR1 SNHLY and CDR2 FYNNEI. V lost 7 bases, J lost 7 bases, and 11 bases lay in between. CDR3 DNA sequence: TGTGCCAGCACTTATAGACTGAATGAGCAGTTCTTC. Amino acids: CASTYRLNEQFF.

There are many counts of this clonotype. The chain links TRBV4-1 to TRBJ1-1; D ambiguous. This CDR3 has 14 residues. CDR1 and CDR2 from the germline V gene are MGHRA and YSYEKL. Trimming took off 1 base at V and 3 bases at J, with 9 bases between the two ends. The CDR3 here is CASSQGDRDTEAFF. The DNA for the CDR3 is TGCGCCAGCAGCCAAGGGGATAGGGACACTGAAGCTTTCTTT.

This clonotype was recorded at least ten times. The chain employs TRBV12-3 or TRBV12-4 and TRBJ2-5; D gene unclear. The V and J ends lost 0 bases and 5 bases respectively, with 10 bases between them. This CDR3 region has 14 residues. The CDR3 bases are TGTGCCAGCAGTTTAGCGCTTCCCGGGGAGACCCAGTACTTC. Amino acids: CASSLALPGETQYF.

V and J are TRBV5-6 and TRBJ2-7, with D possibly TRBD2 on 6 matching bases. The germline CDR1 and CDR2 sequences are SGHDT and YYEEEE. The CDR3 has 14 amino acids. Trimming took off 1 base at V and 2 bases at J, with 10 bases between the two ends. This CDR3 is CASSLTGVTYEQYF. The CDR3 nucleotides read TGTGCCAGCAGCTTGACGGGAGTGACCTACGAGCAGTACTTC.

The sample holds many counts of this clonotype. The chain combines TRBV28 with TRBJ2-7, with 8 bases matching TRBD1. In germline, CDR1 is MDHEN, CDR2 SYDVKM. This CDR3 contains 13 residues. After removal of 6 bases from V and 12 bases from J, the junction contained 13 bases not matched to a gene. CDR3 nucleotides: TGTGCCAGCAGACCTGAGGACAGGGTGATGCGGTACTTC. Amino acid sequence: CASRPEDRVMRYF. Combining the CDR3 with reference TRBV28 and TRBJ2-7 gives the whole variable domain DVKVTQSSRYLVKRTGEKVFLECVQDMDHENMFWYRQDPGLGLRLIYFSYDVKMKEKGDIPEGYSVSREKKERFSLILESASTNQTSMYLCASRPEDRVMRYFGPGTRLTVT.

This clonotype appeared a single time. The chain uses TRBV6-2 or TRBV6-3 and TRBJ2-3; D is uncertain. The germline CDR1 and CDR2 sequences are MNHEY and SVGEGT. V was clipped by 7 bases and J by 2 bases, with 13 bases between them. The CDR3 sequence is 14 residues long. CDR3: CASTGVSSTDTQYF. In nucleotides, the CDR3 is TGTGCCAGCACGGGCGTCTCCTCCACAGATACGCAGTATTTT.

Points on this clonotype: Since no conserved phenylalanine or tryptophan closes the CDR3, a read error is the likely cause. CDR3 DNA: TGTGCCACCAGCATCTCTCTAACCGAAGAGACCCAGTACCTC. Translation: CATSISLTEETQYL. This sequence joins TRBV15 and TRBJ2-5; the D is unclear. The V end lost 4 bases, the J end lost 3 bases, and 12 bases lay between the germline ends. There are 14 residues in the CDR3. Germline V gene lookup returns CDR1 LNHNV and CDR2 YYDKDF (reference sequence).

This clonotype showed up many times. The CDR3: CASSRLIEDEQFF. CDR3 DNA sequence: TGTGCCAGCAGTCGCCTAATCGAGGATGAGCAGTTCTTC. This chain uses TRBV27 with TRBJ2-1; unclear D gene. The germline V gene has CDR1 MNHEY and CDR2 SMNVEV (reference sequence). CDR3 length: 13 residues. V gave up 5 bases and J gave up 8 bases, with 13 bases separating them.

This clonotype showed up just a few times. The J gene is TRBJ2-7, the V gene TRBV4-2; 9 bases match TRBD2. Germline values: CDR1 LGHNA, CDR2 YNFKEQ. The CDR3 is 16 residues long. Losses at the gene ends were 3 bases for V and 2 bases for J; bases not matched to a gene: 8. CDR3 loop: CASSQVTSGFTYEQYF. The DNA for the CDR3 is TGTGCCAGCAGCCAGGTTACTAGCGGGTTCACCTACGAGCAGTACTTC.

This clonotype was detected only a few times. V usage is TRBV5-5 and J usage is TRBJ1-2; D is undetermined. The CDR3 consists of 12 residues. Germline V lookup: CDR1 SGHKS, CDR2 YYEKEE (reference sequence). The V and J ends lost 0 bases and 7 bases respectively, with 7 bases between them. This chain's CDR3 is CASSLGRVGYTF. The CDR3 DNA sequence: TGTGCCAGCAGCTTGGGACGGGTTGGCTACACCTTC.

This clonotype came up a few times. The rearrangement joins TRBV6-1 to TRBJ1-1, with D perhaps matching TRBD1 (5 bases). V shed 5 bases and J shed 1 base, with 23 bases lying between them. The CDR3 has 18 amino acids. Germline CDR1 and CDR2: MNHNS and SASEGT. CDR3 nucleotide sequence: TGTGCCAGCAGTACCAAAACCCCCCCCACCAGGGAGAACACTGAAGCTTTCTTT. Residues: CASSTKTPPTRENTEAFF.

This clonotype was detected a few times. J is TRBJ2-4 and V is TRBV6-1, with unresolved D. V was cut by 8 bases and J by 9 bases, with 11 bases left in between. The CDR3 has 11 residues. Germline assignment: CDR1 MNHNS and CDR2 SASEGT. CDR3 DNA sequence: TGTGCCAGCGGGTGGGCAGGCATTCAGTACTTC. It codes for CASGWAGIQYF.

Only a few counts were recorded for this clonotype. The junction differs from germline at one of its ends, possibly a read error. J is TRBJ2-3 and V is TRBV5-5; D not resolved. The CDR3 runs to 13 residues. The germline V gene encodes CDR1 SGHKS and CDR2 YYEKEE (reference sequence). The CDR3: CASSLEGWDTQYF. The CDR3 region has the DNA TGCGCCAGCAGCTTGGAAGGGTGGGATACGCAGTATTTT. Full variable domain (outside the CDR3, taken from reference TRBV5-5 and TRBJ2-3): DAGVTQSPTHLIKTRGQQVTLRCSPISGHKSVSWYQQVLGQGPQFIFQYYEKEERGRGNFPDRFSARQFPNYSSELNVNALLLGDSALYLCASSLEGWDTQYFGPGTRLTVL.

Many counts were recorded for this clonotype. This chain uses TRBV12-3 or TRBV12-4 with TRBJ2-1, with unresolved D. The CDR3 consists of 14 residues. Trimming cost V 7 bases and J 7 bases, with 17 bases left between them. Here the CDR3 reads CASTILGSLNEQFF. The CDR3 DNA sequence: TGTGCCAGCACCATCCTCGGAAGTTTAAATGAGCAGTTCTTC.

This clonotype was seen more than once but under ten times. The chain couples TRBV12-3 or TRBV12-4 to TRBJ2-4, with D possibly matching TRBD1 (5 bases). Trimming removed 6 bases from V and 1 base from J, with 16 bases in between. The CDR3 extends over 16 amino acids. The CDR3 DNA reads TGTGCCAGCAGCTCCTCAGGGTTTTTGGCCAAAAACATTCAGTACTTC. This codes for CASSSSGFLAKNIQYF.

CDR3 in DNA: TGTGCCAGCACGGGGGGTAGCGGGGACCAAGAGACCCAGTACTTC. This codes for CASTGGSGDQETQYF. The chain uses TRBV9 and TRBJ2-5; 8 nucleotides align to TRBD2. The length of the CDR3 is 15 residues. V trimming: 6 bases; J trimming: 0 bases; junction bases outside the gene matches: 7. CDR1 and CDR2 (germline): SGDLS, YYNGEE.

This clonotype has a handful of counts. The chain recombines TRBV4-1 with TRBJ2-7, with D unclear. Trimming took 0 bases from V and 5 from J, leaving 2 bases between them. Germline CDR1 reads MGHRA; CDR2 reads YSYEKL. This CDR3 comprises 11 residues. The DNA of the CDR3 is TGCGCCAGCAGCCAAGATGACGAGCAGTACTTC. Translated: CASSQDDEQYF.

This rearrangement joins TRBV7-2 to TRBJ1-1, with a weak D call TRBD1 (5 bases). With 5 bases removed from V and 4 bases from J, the gap between germline ends came to 11 bases. Per the germline V gene, CDR1 is SGHTA and CDR2 is FQGNSA. The length of the CDR3 is 13 residues. This CDR3 reads CASSPRQTTEAFF. The DNA of the CDR3 is TGTGCCAGCAGCCCTCGACAGACCACTGAAGCTTTCTTT.

V and J are TRBV19 and TRBJ1-1; D is undetermined. CDR1 and CDR2 from the germline V gene are LNHDA and SQIVND (reference sequence). Trimming stripped 6 bases from V and 4 bases from J, with 12 bases between. CDR3 size: 13 residues. This CDR3 reads CASSLWGSTEAFF. The CDR3 nucleotides read TGTGCCAGTAGCCTCTGGGGAAGCACTGAAGCTTTCTTT.

The gene calls are TRBV29-1 and TRBJ2-3; possibly TRBD2 for D (5 bases). CDR3 length: 13 amino acids. Germline CDR1 SQVTM, CDR2 ANQGSEA. V was trimmed by 7 bases and J by 4 bases, leaving 15 bases between them. In nucleotides, the CDR3 is TGCAGCGCCCAACGGGGTAGATCAGATACGCAGTATTTT. This sequence encodes CSAQRGRSDTQYF.

This clonotype was counted between two and nine times. The rearrangement links TRBV30 to TRBJ2-3; D call uncertain. CDR1 GTSNPN and CDR2 SVGIG come from the germline V gene (reference sequence). V gave up 0 bases and J gave up 9 bases, with 10 bases separating them. The CDR3 loop spans 12 amino acids. CDR3: CAWSVLPRTQYF. The CDR3 bases are TGTGCCTGGAGTGTACTACCAAGAACGCAGTATTTT.